The 29 T cell receptor beta chains presented below share a single source sample, sequenced in a study of regulatory T cells in long-lasting Graves disease. Specified time point: newly diagnosed GD, antithyroid drugs for less than 3 months. From PBMCs, RNA was extracted and then used to make the TCR library. Building of the TCR beta libraries involved iRepertoire HTBI primers and Arm-PCR of CDR3 regions. TCRdb itself ran the multiplex PCR reads through MiXCR, one entry per CDR3 protein. The repertoire includes some 450,000 distinct CDR3 sequences, around 15% of them detected once, and over 8.5% sits in the top ten. These data were also filed under a second study, of T cells in Graves' hyperthyroidism and ophthalmopathy.

The sample consisted of peripheral blood mononuclear cells (PBMCs), taken at new diagnosis, from a patient treated with antithyroid drugs. The receptors come from a woman aged 25 to 39 with Graves disease.

This clonotype was seen many times. The chain couples TRBV7-9 to TRBJ2-1, with D possibly being TRBD1 or TRBD2 (5 bases each). The CDR3 has 15 amino acids. Germline CDR1 SEHNR, CDR2 FQNEAQ (reference sequence). V was clipped by 2 bases and J by 4 bases, with 12 bases between them. CDR3 sequence reads: CASSLLTRGYNEQFF. The CDR3, as DNA: TGTGCCAGCAGCTTATTGACGAGGGGATACAATGAGCAGTTCTTC.

About this clonotype: A much larger clone lies a single base off, so this may be a read error. This chain links TRBV18 with TRBJ2-6; TRBD1 might be the D (5 bases). The CDR3 has 17 residues. CDR1 is KGHSH and CDR2 is LQKENI in the germline V gene. CDR3 sequence reads: CASSPPRRTSGANVLSF. DNA of the CDR3: TGTGCCAGCTCACCACCTCGACGGACCTCTGGGGCCAACGTCCTGAGTTTC.

The chain joins TRBV7-9 to TRBJ2-7, with D perhaps TRBD1 or TRBD2 (5 bases each). V was trimmed by 2 bases and J by 2 bases, leaving 10 bases between them. Germline V CDR1 and CDR2: SEHNR, FQNEAQ (reference sequence). CDR3 length: 14 residues. The CDR3 sequence: CASSLWGPPYEQYF. CDR3 in DNA: TGTGCCAGCAGCTTATGGGGACCCCCCTACGAGCAGTACTTC.

This chain links TRBV6-1 with TRBJ2-1; D remains unclear. Germline assignment: CDR1 MNHNS and CDR2 SASEGT. Trimming took off 6 bases at V and 4 bases at J, with 7 bases between the two ends. There are 12 residues in the CDR3. CDR3 in amino acids: CASRSKYNEQFF. CDR3 nucleotide sequence: TGTGCCAGCAGGAGTAAATACAATGAGCAGTTCTTC.

V usage is TRBV3-1 and J usage is TRBJ2-3; TRBD2 aligns across 11 bases. The CDR3 consists of 16 residues. The germline CDR1 and CDR2 sequences are LGHDT and YNNKEL (reference sequence). V lost 0 bases to trimming and J lost 6 bases; unmatched junction nucleotides: 5. The CDR3 loop is CASSQERLAGSDTQYF. Written as DNA, the CDR3 is TGTGCCAGCAGCCAAGAGAGACTAGCGGGAAGTGATACGCAGTATTTT.

The genes are TRBV5-1 and TRBJ2-2; 10 bases fit TRBD1. The germline V gene has CDR1 SGHRS and CDR2 YFSETQ. The CDR3 has 17 residues. J was trimmed by 5 bases and V by 4 bases; bases with no gene match: 11. CDR3 protein: CASSGGTGAVRTGELFF. Written as DNA, the CDR3 is TGCGCCAGCAGCGGCGGGACAGGGGCGGTAAGGACCGGGGAGCTGTTTTTT.

This clonotype was observed many times. The chain has TRBV18 and TRBJ2-3; the match to TRBD1 covers 10 bases. TRBJ2-5 matches the DNA end more closely, so the J call is doubtful. This CDR3 spans 14 amino acids. CDR1 and CDR2 from the germline V gene are KGHSH and LQKENI. The CDR3 is CASSPGTGDETQYF. Written as DNA, the CDR3 is TGTGCCAGCTCACCAGGGACAGGGGATGAGACCCAGTACTTC.

The chain recombines TRBV28 with TRBJ1-5; no firm D call. Germline V gives CDR1 MDHEN, CDR2 SYDVKM. The CDR3 runs to 12 residues. The V and J ends lost 5 bases and 9 bases respectively, with 11 bases between them. The CDR3 DNA is TGTGCCAGCAGTATCCTTTTGGGGCCCCAGCATTTT. It encodes CASSILLGPQHF.

This clonotype has a count of ten or more. The chain couples TRBV7-2 to TRBJ2-3; no clear D. CDR3 length: 12 residues. Germline V gene lookup returns CDR1 SGHTA and CDR2 FQGNSA. Trimming stripped 5 bases from V and 6 bases from J, with 9 bases between. The CDR3 DNA sequence: TGTGCCAGCAGCATAGACGCTGATACGCAGTATTTT. Protein sequence: CASSIDADTQYF.

On this clonotype: Being one base from a much bigger clone, this may be a read error. The gene calls are TRBV7-9 and TRBJ2-7; TRBD2 agrees at 9 bases. The trim removed 4 bases at V and 7 bases at J, leaving 26 bases unmatched. CDR3 length: 20 residues. The germline V gene has CDR1 SEHNR and CDR2 FQNEAQ (reference sequence). In DNA form, the CDR3 reads TGTGCCAGCAGCTCCCGCATCGGGCTAGCGGGACCCGCTTCCTACAATGAGCAGTACTTC. This gives the protein CASSSRIGLAGPASYNEQYF.

This chain connects TRBV29-1 to TRBJ2-1; D possibly corresponds to TRBD2 (6 bases). From germline, CDR1 is SQVTM and CDR2 ANQGSEA. This CDR3 has 12 amino acids. Here the CDR3 DNA reads TGCATATTCCGGGGGATTTACAATGAGCAGTTCTTC. Its translation is CIFRGIYNEQFF.

In this sample, this clonotype turned up a few times. The V and J genes are TRBV5-1 and TRBJ2-1, with 8 bases fitting TRBD1. J was trimmed by 10 bases and V by 3 bases; bases with no gene match: 0. The CDR3 totals 11 residues. Per germline, CDR1 SGHRS and CDR2 YFSETQ. CDR3 residues: CASSWDREQFF. The CDR3, as DNA: TGCGCCAGCAGCTGGGACAGGGAGCAGTTCTTC. The complete variable domain, with remaining parts taken from reference TRBV5-1 and TRBJ2-1, reads KAGVTQTPRYLIKTRGQQVTLSCSPISGHRSVSWYQQTPGQGLQFLFEYFSETQRNKGNFPGRFSGRQFSNSRSEMNVSTLELGDSALYLCASSWDREQFFGPGTRLTVL.

Concerning this clonotype itself: A read error may account for a junction end that differs from germline. V gene TRBV19 combines with J gene TRBJ2-2; tentatively, D is TRBD1 (6 bases). Germline lookup yields CDR1 LNHDA and CDR2 SQIVND (reference sequence). The CDR3 length is 15 residues. Here the CDR3 reads CTSSTLTGSTGELFF. The CDR3 region has the DNA TGTACCAGTAGTACCCTGACAGGTTCCACCGGGGAGCTGTTTTTT.

This clonotype was detected a few times. The chain employs TRBV20-1 and TRBJ2-5; 14 nucleotides agree with TRBD2. The trim removed 0 bases at V and 5 bases at J, leaving 8 bases unmatched. This CDR3 contains 17 residues. Germline lookup yields CDR1 DFQATT and CDR2 SNEGSKA (reference sequence). In DNA form, the CDR3 reads TGCAGTGCTAGAGATAAGGGACTAGCGGGAGAGGGGGAGACCCAGTACTTC. It yields the protein CSARDKGLAGEGETQYF.

This clonotype has at least ten counts. This chain uses TRBV28 with TRBJ1-1, with D possibly matching TRBD1 (5 bases). V was shortened by 10 bases and J by 2 bases, with 8 bases between the two germline ends. The CDR3 length is 11 residues. Germline CDR1 reads MDHEN; CDR2 reads SYDVKM. CDR3 in DNA: TGTGCCATCAGGGCAAACACTGAAGCTTTCTTT. Amino acid sequence: CAIRANTEAFF.

The J gene is TRBJ2-7, the V gene TRBV3-1; no clear D. Trimming cost V 2 bases and J 5 bases, with 7 bases left between them. The CDR3 loop spans 12 amino acids. The germline V gene has CDR1 LGHDT and CDR2 YNNKEL (reference sequence). The CDR3 region has the DNA TGTGCCAGCAGCCAATCTGCCCACGAGCAGTACTTC. Amino acids: CASSQSAHEQYF.

A few counts support this clonotype. The chain uses TRBV9 and TRBJ1-1; TRBD1 agrees at 8 bases. The CDR3 spans 15 residues. CDR1 and CDR2 from the germline V gene are SGDLS and YYNGEE. J gave up 3 bases and V 6 bases, and 10 bases lay outside the gene matches. This CDR3 reads CASTPPGQEYTEAFF. The CDR3, as DNA: TGTGCCAGCACCCCCCCGGGACAGGAGTACACTGAAGCTTTCTTT. Full variable domain (outside the CDR3, taken from reference TRBV9 and TRBJ1-1): DSGVTQTPKHLITATGQRVTLRCSPRSGDLSVYWYQQSLDQGLQFLIQYYNGEERAKGNILERFSAQQFPDLHSELNLSSLELGDSALYFCASTPPGQEYTEAFFGQGTRLTVV.

In its sample, this clonotype was seen a few times. V and J are TRBV12-3 or TRBV12-4 and TRBJ1-1; D uncertain. The CDR3 contains 13 residues. The V gene lost 4 bases and the J gene lost 3 bases, with 9 bases spanning the gap. The CDR3 DNA sequence: TGTGCCAGCAGTTCGGGCACAGACACTGAAGCTTTCTTT. Its protein product is CASSSGTDTEAFF.

This clonotype was seen at least ten times. The chain links TRBV29-1 to TRBJ1-2; tentative D call: TRBD1 (6 bases). The CDR3 runs to 15 residues. Trimming left V 0 bases short and J 5 bases short, with 16 bases between. Germline V gene sequence: CDR1 SQVTM, CDR2 ANQGSEA. The CDR3 region has the DNA TGCAGCGTTGAAGACTCCCTCCGGGACAAGTATGGCTACACCTTC. It codes for CSVEDSLRDKYGYTF.

This clonotype was seen ten or more times. The V and J genes are TRBV29-1 and TRBJ1-5; TRBD1 might be the D (6 bases). Germline V gene lookup returns CDR1 SQVTM and CDR2 ANQGSEA. The V end lost 7 bases, the J end lost 4 bases, and 11 bases lay between the germline ends. The CDR3 totals 12 residues. CDR3 sequence reads: CSAGTPNQPQHF. As DNA, the CDR3 is TGCAGCGCCGGGACACCGAATCAGCCCCAGCATTTT.

This clonotype was recorded many times. The chain uses TRBV6-2 or TRBV6-3 and TRBJ1-1, with D unresolved. Germline V gene sequence: CDR1 MNHEY, CDR2 SVGEGT. The CDR3 spans 14 residues. The germline V and J ends were trimmed by 4 bases and 1 base, with 10 bases remaining between them. The DNA for the CDR3 is TGTGCCAGCAGTTCTACGGGCGGGAACACTGAAGCTTTCTTT. This gives the protein CASSSTGGNTEAFF.

DNA for the CDR3: TGTGCCAGCAGTTACCTGAGGGGATTGGAGACCCAGTACTTC. Protein product: CASSYLRGLETQYF. The chain has TRBV6-9 and TRBJ2-5, with D perhaps assigned TRBD1 or TRBD2 (5 bases each). V lost 3 bases to trimming and J lost 5 bases, with 13 bases between them. Germline assignment: CDR1 MNHGY and CDR2 SVAAGI. CDR3 size: 14 residues.

This clonotype was found a few times. The V and J genes are TRBV5-1 and TRBJ2-1; maybe TRBD2 (6 bases). This CDR3 region has 15 residues. Per germline, CDR1 SGHRS and CDR2 YFSETQ. With 6 bases removed from V and 3 bases from J, the gap between germline ends came to 16 bases. The CDR3 loop reads CASTSGALHYNEQFF. The CDR3, as DNA: TGCGCCAGCACCTCGGGAGCCCTCCACTACAATGAGCAGTTCTTC.

In this sample, this clonotype turned up many times. The chain combines TRBV28 with TRBJ1-1; D is uncertain. The CDR3 length is 14 residues. The germline V gene encodes CDR1 MDHEN and CDR2 SYDVKM. Trimming left V 8 bases short and J 10 bases short, with 23 bases between. Here the CDR3 DNA reads TGTGCCAGCTGGTTTTCGGGTGCGGCCGGAGGAGCTTTCTTT. This sequence encodes CASWFSGAAGGAFF.

With respect to this clonotype: A read error is possible here, since a much larger clone lies one base away. The chain is built from TRBV7-9 and TRBJ2-2; 8 nucleotides agree with TRBD1. This CDR3 contains 16 residues. Germline CDR1 is SEHNR and CDR2 is FQNEAQ (reference sequence). V shed 5 bases and J 10 bases; nucleotides not matched to a gene: 15. Here the CDR3 reads CASSRIPAGGPVELFF. The DNA for the CDR3 is TGTGCCAGCAGCCGAATTCCGGCAGGGGGCCCCGTGGAGCTGTTTTTT.

This clonotype has a count of ten or more. The rearrangement uses TRBV9 and TRBJ2-1; D gene unclear. V lost 0 bases, J lost 5 bases, and 12 bases lay in between. CDR3 length: 15 amino acids. Germline V gene data show CDR1 as SGDLS and CDR2 as YYNGEE. The CDR3 DNA follows: TGTGCCAGCAGCGTAGGGCTAGGCCCTAACAATGAGCAGTTCTTC. It encodes CASSVGLGPNNEQFF. The full variable domain, completed using reference TRBV9 and TRBJ2-1, is DSGVTQTPKHLITATGQRVTLRCSPRSGDLSVYWYQQSLDQGLQFLIQYYNGEERAKGNILERFSAQQFPDLHSELNLSSLELGDSALYFCASSVGLGPNNEQFFGPGTRLTVL.

In its sample, this clonotype was seen a few times. The rearrangement uses TRBV20-1 and TRBJ2-1; D remains unclear. Germline-derived CDR1 and CDR2 are DFQATT and SNEGSKA (reference sequence). V gave up 3 bases and J gave up 5 bases, with 2 bases separating them. CDR3 length equals 10 residues. This CDR3 is CSARDNEQFF. The CDR3 DNA reads TGCAGTGCTAGGGACAATGAGCAGTTCTTC.

The J gene is TRBJ2-2, the V gene TRBV6-2 or TRBV6-3; possible D gene TRBD1, 6 bases. V shed 6 bases and J shed 7 bases, with 12 bases lying between them. This CDR3 region has 13 residues. Germline V lookup: CDR1 MNHEY, CDR2 SVGEGT. Here the CDR3 reads CASSPTGYGELFF. For the CDR3, the DNA is TGTGCCAGCAGCCCTACAGGGTACGGGGAGCTGTTTTTT.

This clonotype came up many times. The rearrangement joins TRBV27 to TRBJ1-1; D is undetermined. Germline CDR1 and CDR2: MNHEY and SMNVEV (reference sequence). The CDR3 sequence is 15 residues long. The ends were cut back, 6 bases at V and 4 bases at J, with 18 bases in the middle. The CDR3 DNA reads TGTGCCAGCAGCTATGGTCCTCCCCCCGGCACTGAAGCTTTCTTT. This encodes CASSYGPPPGTEAFF.